The source of this T cell receptor beta chain is a study of blood T cells in healthy people across ages. Germline V gene lookup returns CDR1 SGHDN and CDR2 FVKESK. The CDR3 length is 23 residues. The ends were cut back, 1 base at V and 0 bases at J, with 34 bases in the middle. As regards this clonotype: What it recognizes is unknown.

The study, taken as a whole, reports: The study could not conclusively compare naive and antigen-experienced cells, given its unsorted PBMCs.

A second PCR, run for about 7 to 11 cycles, used a sample-barcoded 5' primer plus a J-beta primer mix. TCRdb independently ran MiXCR on the 5' RACE reads; one entry per CDR3 protein. The sample shows approximately 800,000 distinct CDR3 sequences, roughly 24% of them seen only once. The sample also formed part of further work on T cells of mothers and their children.

This chain connects TRBV14 to TRBJ2-7; D remains ambiguous. The TCR originated in a boy between 5 and 17 years old in good health. The sequencing input was blood. The CDR3 spells CASSQVFSGGEFFNSQTSYEQYF. The CDR3 bases are TGTGCCAGCAGCCAAGTTTTTTCAGGCGGTGAGTTTTTCAACAGCCAGACCTCCTACGAGCAGTACTTC.